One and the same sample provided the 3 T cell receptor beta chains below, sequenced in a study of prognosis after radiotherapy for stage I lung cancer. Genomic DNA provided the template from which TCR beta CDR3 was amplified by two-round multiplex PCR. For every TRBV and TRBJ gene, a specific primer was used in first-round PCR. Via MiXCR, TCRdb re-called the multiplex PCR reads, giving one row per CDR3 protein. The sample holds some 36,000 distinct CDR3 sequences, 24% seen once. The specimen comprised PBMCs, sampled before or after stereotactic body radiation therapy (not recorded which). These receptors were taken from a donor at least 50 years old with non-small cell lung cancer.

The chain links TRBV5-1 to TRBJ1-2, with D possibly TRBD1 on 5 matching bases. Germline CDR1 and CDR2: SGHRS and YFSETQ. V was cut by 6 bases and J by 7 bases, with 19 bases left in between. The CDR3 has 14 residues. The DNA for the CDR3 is TGCGCCAGCATCCGTGACAGTGGGTTCCGTGGCTACACCTTC. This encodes CASIRDSGFRGYTF.

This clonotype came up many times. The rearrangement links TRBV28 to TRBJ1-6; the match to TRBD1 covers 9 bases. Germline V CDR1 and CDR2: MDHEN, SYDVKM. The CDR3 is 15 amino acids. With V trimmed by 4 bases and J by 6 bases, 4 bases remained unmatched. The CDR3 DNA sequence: TGTGCCAGCAGTTCTACAGGGGGCTTTAATTCACCCCTCCACTTT. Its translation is CASSSTGGFNSPLHF.

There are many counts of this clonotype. CDR3 sequence reads: CASSQDRGSTDTQYF. The CDR3 region has the DNA TGTGCCAGCAGCCAAGATAGAGGCTCCACAGATACGCAGTATTTT. The chain links TRBV4-2 to TRBJ2-3; D is uncertain. Germline V lookup: CDR1 LGHNA, CDR2 YNFKEQ. The CDR3 sequence is 15 residues long. The V end lost 0 bases, the J end lost 2 bases, and 9 bases lay between the germline ends.